A single sample is the source of the 2 T cell receptor beta chains below, sequenced in a study of blood T cells in healthy people across ages. A second PCR of about 6 to 12 cycles used a sample-barcoded 5' primer and a J-beta primer mix. TCRdb used MiXCR to reprocess the 5' RACE reads, holding one entry per CDR3 protein. The table shows 550,000 to 700,000 distinct CDR3 sequences, with 27% occurring only once. Material: blood. The origin of the receptors is a woman aged 70 to 79 in good health.

Worth noting for this clonotype: A read error is possible here, since a much larger clone lies one base away. This sequence joins TRBV7-3 and TRBJ1-6; no reliable D call. With 1 base removed from V and 3 bases from J, the gap between germline ends came to 7 bases. The CDR3 is made up of 15 amino acids. Germline CDR1 SGHTA, CDR2 FQGTGA. DNA for the CDR3: TGTGCCAGCAGCTTAAGACAAGACTATAATTCACCCCTCCACTTT. This translates into CASSLRQDYNSPLHF.

This clonotype appeared a few times. The gene calls are TRBV4-1 and TRBJ2-1; D gene uncertain. Between the trimmed V and J ends, which lost 3 bases and 12 bases, there was a span of 15 bases. From germline, CDR1 is MGHRA and CDR2 YSYEKL. This CDR3 is built from 13 residues. The CDR3 nucleotides read TGCGCCAGCAGCCAGTTATTCCGGGCCTCGCAGTTCTTC. Translated: CASSQLFRASQFF.